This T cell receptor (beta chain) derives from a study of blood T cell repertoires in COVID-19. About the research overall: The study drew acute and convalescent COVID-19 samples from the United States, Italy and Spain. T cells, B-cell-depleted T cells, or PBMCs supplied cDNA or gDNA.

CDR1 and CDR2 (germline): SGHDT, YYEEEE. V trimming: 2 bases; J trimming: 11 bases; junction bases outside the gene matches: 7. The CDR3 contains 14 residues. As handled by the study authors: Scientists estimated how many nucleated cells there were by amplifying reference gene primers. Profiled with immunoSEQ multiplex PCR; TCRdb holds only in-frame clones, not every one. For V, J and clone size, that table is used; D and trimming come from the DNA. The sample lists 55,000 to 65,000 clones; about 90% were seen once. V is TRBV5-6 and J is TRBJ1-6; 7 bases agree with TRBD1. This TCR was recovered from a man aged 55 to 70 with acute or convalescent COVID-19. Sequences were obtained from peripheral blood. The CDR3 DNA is TGTGCCAGCAGCTTACAGGGGAACGGGGCACCCCTCCACTTT. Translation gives CASSLQGNGAPLHF.